This is a list of T cell receptor beta chains from one sample in a study of blood T cell repertoires in COVID-19. Generated by immunoSEQ multiplex PCR, the TCRdb table keeps only in-frame clones and is missing some. Found here are about 300,000 clones, 85% to 90% of them singletons; the top ten hold roughly 4.5%. Sequenced material: PBMCs or T cells enriched from blood (not recorded which). These receptor sequences come from a man aged 30 to 45 who had recovered from COVID-19. Both conserved end residues are part of each CDR3. Each record gives: V gene, J gene, D gene, clone size, CDR3 DNA, CDR3 protein. The D gene is left open where the match is weak. Not all rows give a size; the values are once, few, many and, for expanded clones, a class.

>TRBV28|TRBJ1-2|TRBD1|-
TGTGCCAGCAGTTTAGACAGGGTCTATGGCTACACCTTC
CASSLDRVYGYTF
>TRBV13|TRBJ1-4|TRBD1|-
TGTGCCAGCAGCGGACAGGGGAACTTGGAAAAACTGTTTTTT
CASSGQGNLEKLFF
>TRBV21-1|TRBJ1-5|-|-
TGTGCCAGCGGACCGGGACAGGGGCTCCATCAGCCCCAGCATTTT
CASGPGQGLHQPQHF
>TRBV27|TRBJ1-6|-|-
TGTGCCAGCAGGGTTAGCTCCTATAATTCACCCCTCCACTTT
CASRVSSYNSPLHF
>TRBV11-3|TRBJ2-5|TRBD2|-
TGTGCCAGCACCAAGCTAGCGGGAGTCTGGGAGACCCAGTACTTC
CASTKLAGVWETQYF
>TRBV7-9|TRBJ2-5|TRBD1|-
TGTGCCAGCAGCTTATCCACAGGGGGCCAAGAGACCCAGTACTTC
CASSLSTGGQETQYF
>TRBV10-3|TRBJ2-7|TRBD1|-
TGTGCCATCAGTGCCCGGGACAGCTCCTACGAGCAGTACTTC
CAISARDSSYEQYF
>TRBV7-9|TRBJ1-1|-|-
TGTGCCAGCACGGCGGGGGGGATGAACACTGAAGCTTTCTTT
CASTAGGMNTEAFF
>TRBV25-1|TRBJ2-5|-|-
TGTGCCAGCAGTGACCCTGGGACTGGGCAAGAGACCCAGTACTTC
CASSDPGTGQETQYF
>TRBV9|TRBJ2-7|-|-
TGTGCCAGCAGCGTAGATAACTCCTACGAGCAGTACTTC
CASSVDNSYEQYF
>TRBV4-1|TRBJ1-1|TRBD1|once
TGCGCCAGCAGCCAAGATACCTGGGCGGGGGAGACAGGGGACACTGAAGCTTTCTTT
CASSQDTWAGETGDTEAFF
>TRBV30|TRBJ1-5|-|-
TGTGCCTGGAGTGTACAGTCAGGGCCTCTTAGCAATCAGCCCCAGCATTTT
CAWSVQSGPLSNQPQHF
>TRBV5-1|TRBJ1-1|-|-
TGCGCCAGCAGCTTGGGACCAGGGTATGGCACTGAAGCTTTCTTT
CASSLGPGYGTEAFF
>TRBV2|TRBJ2-2|TRBD1|-
TGTGCCAGCAGCCCCGTAGGGGGCTCTAACACCGGGGAGCTGTTTTTT
CASSPVGGSNTGELFF
>TRBV24-1|TRBJ2-5|-|-
TGTGCCACCAGTGATCCGCAGGGCCCTGGTGAGACCCAGTACTTC
CATSDPQGPGETQYF
>TRBV28|TRBJ2-3|TRBD1|-
TGTGCCAGCAGTTCTGGGACAGGGCACACAGATACGCAGTATTTT
CASSSGTGHTDTQYF